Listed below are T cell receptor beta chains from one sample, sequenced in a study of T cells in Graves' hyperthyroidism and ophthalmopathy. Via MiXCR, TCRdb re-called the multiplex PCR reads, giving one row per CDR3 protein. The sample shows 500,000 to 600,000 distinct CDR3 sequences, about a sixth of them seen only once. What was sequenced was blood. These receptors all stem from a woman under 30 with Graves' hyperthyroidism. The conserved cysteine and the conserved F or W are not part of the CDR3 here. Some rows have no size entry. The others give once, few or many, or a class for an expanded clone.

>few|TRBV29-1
SVLTGGPYEQY
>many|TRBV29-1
SARLGGMNTEAF
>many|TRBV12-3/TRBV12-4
ASSRGTAHQPQH
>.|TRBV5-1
ASSLDFVNPGTQY
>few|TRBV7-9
ASQLGSPYEQY
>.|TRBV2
ATGGLSLEQY
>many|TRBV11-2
ASSLTGSMNTEAF
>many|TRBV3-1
ASSQLAGVWDTQY
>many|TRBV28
ASSFWTNIVNANEQF
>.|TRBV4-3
ASSQAGAGGWGYT
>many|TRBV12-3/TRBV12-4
ASSFPLADTDTQY
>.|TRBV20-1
SAMVSGASYEQF
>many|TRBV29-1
SVEGGAGNTEAF
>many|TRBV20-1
SAPDRGHYGYT
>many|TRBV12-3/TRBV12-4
ASSLQRGGNNEQF
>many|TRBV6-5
ASSYYRRGVTYEQY
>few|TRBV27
ASSHPPTSGRHGELF
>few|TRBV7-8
ASSPRQGGGEQY
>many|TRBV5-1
ASSLGGKSYEQY
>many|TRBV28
ASSYLFLGGGGNEQF
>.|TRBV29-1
SVQSGVMNTEAF
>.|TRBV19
ASRDRTYEQY
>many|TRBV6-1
ASRLRQVSAAETQY
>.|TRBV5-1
ASSLAQGRRGYEQY
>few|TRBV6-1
ASSELSAGGATDTQY
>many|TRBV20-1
SAGRDRAYEQY
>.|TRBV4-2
ASSQEVITNYGYT
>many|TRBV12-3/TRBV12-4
ASSLWAKGIQPQH
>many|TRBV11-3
ASSLRAAPQEALH